This T cell receptor (beta chain) was sequenced during a study of CD8 T cells in ankylosing spondylitis. Broader study findings: A number of the motif variants had already been described in reactive arthritis synovial fluid and blood. Reportedly, matched ankylosing spondylitis synovial fluid was significantly enriched for disease-linked clones.

This clonotype occurred many times. Its antigen is currently unknown. Germline CDR1 is GTSNPN and CDR2 is SVGIG (reference sequence). This CDR3 spans 14 amino acids. J lost 4 bases, V lost 8 bases, and 6 bases had no gene match. TCRdb analysed the 5' RACE reads with MiXCR anew, one entry per CDR3 protein. This sample has about 140,000 distinct CDR3 sequences; 6% to 8.5% occur once, and the top ten carry around 12%. The chain carries TRBV30 and TRBJ2-2; TRBD1 agrees at 11 bases. This TCR derives from a female donor with ankylosing spondylitis or in good health (not recorded which). Source material: blood, either unsorted or a sorted T cell fraction (not recorded which). Written as DNA, the CDR3 is TGTGCCATGGACAGGGGGCGCGGCACCGGGGAGCTGTTTTTT. Translated, it gives CAMDRGRGTGELFF.